What follows are 10 T cell receptor beta chains derived from one specimen sequenced in a study of PD-1 and CTLA-4 blockade in melanoma. The protocol was immunoSEQ multiplex PCR, while the TCRdb copy is restricted to in-frame clones and leaves out a portion. This table holds about 16,000 clones, 70% found once. The sample was CD8+ T cells from peripheral blood, taken from a patient given anti-PD-1 treatment. These receptors were collected from a human donor with melanoma.

The rearrangement links TRBV4-1 to TRBJ2-1; D not resolved. Germline-derived CDR1 and CDR2 are MGHRA and YSYEKL. The V gene lost 5 bases and the J gene lost 5 bases, with 10 bases spanning the gap. This CDR3 contains 13 residues. CDR3 sequence reads: CASSVAENNEQFF. CDR3 DNA: TGCGCCAGCAGCGTGGCGGAAAACAATGAGCAGTTCTTC.

V usage is TRBV6-5 and J usage is TRBJ1-2; D is possibly TRBD1 (5 bases). The CDR3 totals 13 residues. Germline V CDR1 and CDR2: MNHEY, SVGAGI. The ends were cut back, 5 bases at V and 4 bases at J, with 11 bases in the middle. The CDR3 loop is CASSLETAYGYTF. In DNA, the CDR3 is TGTGCCAGCAGTCTAGAGACAGCCTATGGCTACACCTTC.

This clone was detected only a few times. The V and J genes are TRBV9 and TRBJ2-2, with D maybe TRBD2 (5 bases). The CDR3 length is 16 residues. Germline-derived CDR1 and CDR2 are SGDLS and YYNGEE. Trimming stripped 3 bases from V and 2 bases from J, with 14 bases between. The CDR3 sequence: CASSAFGVLNTGELFF. In DNA, the CDR3 is TGTGCCAGCAGCGCGTTCGGGGTACTAAACACCGGGGAGCTGTTTTTT.

The chain uses TRBV5-1 and TRBJ2-2; a weak D match, TRBD1 (5 bases). This CDR3 has 16 residues. V lost 1 base and J 7 bases, leaving 17 bases between the germline ends. Germline V gene sequence: CDR1 SGHRS, CDR2 YFSETQ. The CDR3 DNA is TGCGCCAGCAGCTTGAACATGGGGCCCATGGGCGGGGAGCTGTTTTTT. This encodes CASSLNMGPMGGELFF.

This clone occurred a few times. CDR3 region: CASSQTGQPSLGQKVEQYF. The CDR3 region has the DNA TGTGCCAGCTCACAGACGGGACAGCCAAGTCTGGGGCAGAAGGTAGAGCAGTACTTC. This chain joins TRBV18 and TRBJ2-7, with 7 nucleotides matching TRBD1. CDR3 length: 19 amino acids. Germline V lookup: CDR1 KGHSH, CDR2 LQKENI. Trimming cost V 4 bases and J 7 bases; bases outside gene matches: 25.

The gene calls are TRBV7-8 and TRBJ2-1; 7 bases fit TRBD2. CDR1 is SGHVS, CDR2 FQNEAQ, per germline. V lost 2 bases to trimming and J lost 3 bases; unmatched junction nucleotides: 4. The CDR3 covers 15 residues. CDR3 DNA: TGTGCCAGCAGCTTATCCGGGGGGATCTACAATGAGCAGTTCTTC. Its protein is CASSLSGGIYNEQFF.

This clone was observed a few times. V is TRBV19 and J is TRBJ2-2, with TRBD1 as a possible D gene (6 bases). The CDR3 consists of 15 residues. V was cut by 1 base and J by 5 bases, with 11 bases left in between. In germline, CDR1 is LNHDA, CDR2 SQIVND (reference sequence). CDR3 in amino acids: CASSIVGAETGELFF. The CDR3 DNA follows: TGTGCCAGTAGTATAGTGGGGGCCGAAACCGGGGAGCTGTTTTTT.

The chain combines TRBV7-9 with TRBJ1-3, with D perhaps TRBD1 (6 bases). The germline gives CDR1 SEHNR, CDR2 FQNEAQ (reference sequence). V gave up 1 base and J gave up 7 bases, with 11 bases separating them. The CDR3 spans 14 residues. As DNA, the CDR3 is TGTGCCAGCAGCTTAGTTCGGCAGGGGAACACCATATATTTT. Its protein is CASSLVRQGNTIYF.

The chain couples TRBV15 to TRBJ2-3; 8 nucleotides match TRBD2. V was pared by 0 bases and J by 6 bases, with 8 bases of the junction left unmatched. Germline V CDR1 and CDR2: LNHNV, YYDKDF (reference sequence). This CDR3 has 16 amino acids. CDR3 protein: CATSRDGAGAPDTQYF. CDR3 nucleotide sequence: TGTGCCACCAGCAGAGATGGAGCGGGGGCCCCTGATACGCAGTATTTT.

V is TRBV30 and J is TRBJ2-7, with D tentatively TRBD2 (5 bases). The CDR3 totals 12 residues. Germline V gene data show CDR1 as GTSNPN and CDR2 as SVGIG (reference sequence). The V and J ends lost 0 bases and 3 bases respectively, with 6 bases between them. As DNA, the CDR3 is TGTGCCTGGAGTGTTCGGGGCTACGAGCAGTACTTC. Translated: CAWSVRGYEQYF.